This T cell receptor (beta chain) was recovered during a study of neurological immune-mediated disorders. TCRdb ran MiXCR on the 5' RACE reads and lists one entry per CDR3 protein. The sample consists of roughly 45,000 distinct CDR3 sequences, roughly 3.2% of them appearing once. This clonotype was counted at least ten times. Sequencing was done on a sample of PBMCs. This receptor was identified in a woman aged 50 to 65 with multiple sclerosis.

CDR3 residues: CSAEGSTDTQYF. The CDR3 region has the DNA TGCAGTGCAGAGGGCAGCACAGATACGCAGTATTTT. This chain uses TRBV20-1 with TRBJ2-3, with D tentatively TRBD2 (5 bases). This CDR3 is built from 12 residues. The germline gives CDR1 DFQATT, CDR2 SNEGSKA (reference sequence). V gave up 6 bases and J gave up 0 bases, with 7 bases separating them.